This TCR beta chain appears in the sequencing data of a study of shared T cell receptors in the human thymus. Sequenced by immunoSEQ multiplex PCR; TCRdb stores in-frame clones only, minus some. Of almost 550,000 clones listed, approximately 80% are singletons. These data also featured in a second study, about human thymus T cells. From that study: V and J gene usage appeared biased in thymic and blood repertoires.

The material sequenced was thymocytes. This receptor was obtained from a boy younger than two with a congenital heart defect.

CDR3 nucleotides: TGTGCCAGCAGCGGCAGAGCCCAGGGTTCGGGTTCTAACCCAACGTCCTACGAGCAGTACTTC. Translation gives CASSGRAQGSGSNPTSYEQYF. The V and J genes are TRBV9 and TRBJ2-7, with D maybe TRBD1 (5 bases). Germline lookup yields CDR1 SGDLS and CDR2 YYNGEE. V was trimmed by 3 bases and J by 1 base, leaving 32 bases between them. This CDR3 is built from 21 residues.